Presented here are 15 T cell receptor beta chains from one specimen sequenced in a study of shared clonotypes between healthy human individuals. Produced via immunoSEQ multiplex PCR; TCRdb's table is partial and in-frame only. This sample carries roughly 2,000,000 clones, 90% to 95% of them seen once, and the ten largest clones take 1.5% to 2%. The naive CD8 subset, CD45RO-negative cells positively selected for CCR7, excluded terminally differentiated effector memory CD45RA+ cells. The sequencing input was naive CD8+ T cells from PBMCs. The receptors were gathered from a young man in good health. Some clones in this sample may be carry-over from other donors' samples.

J is TRBJ2-7 and V is TRBV30, with D possibly matching TRBD1 (5 bases). V lost 3 bases, J lost 1 base, and 16 bases lay in between. The CDR3 has 15 amino acids. The germline V gene encodes CDR1 GTSNPN and CDR2 SVGIG (reference sequence). The CDR3 protein is CAWRAMEQESYEQYF. The CDR3 nucleotides are TGTGCCTGGAGGGCTATGGAACAGGAGTCCTACGAGCAGTACTTC.

The chain has TRBV15 and TRBJ2-7; unclear D gene. CDR1 and CDR2 (germline): LNHNV, YYDKDF (reference sequence). This CDR3 has 15 amino acids. The V end was cut by 1 base, the J end by 5 bases, with 15 bases between. CDR3: CATSRVRGGTHEQYF. The CDR3 DNA follows: TGTGCCACCAGCAGAGTAAGAGGCGGTACCCACGAGCAGTACTTC.

This chain joins TRBV4-1 and TRBJ2-5; D possibly corresponds to TRBD2 (5 bases). V shed 2 bases and J shed 2 bases, with 6 bases lying between them. Germline CDR1 is MGHRA and CDR2 is YSYEKL. This CDR3 spans 13 amino acids. DNA for the CDR3: TGCGCCAGCAGCCAACGAGGGCAAGAGACCCAGTACTTC. As protein: CASSQRGQETQYF.

Details on this clone: Other DNA sequences within the sample encode an identical CDR3. The gene calls are TRBV6-5 and TRBJ2-7; D is unclear. The CDR3 is 12 residues long. The V gene's germline CDR1 is MNHEY and CDR2 SVGAGI. V lost 2 bases and J lost 6, with 8 bases in between. The CDR3 spells CASSYPGGEQYF. Here the CDR3 DNA reads TGTGCCAGCAGTTACCCCGGTGGCGAGCAGTACTTC.

The CDR3 is CASSQDRREWTYEQYF. CDR3 coding DNA: TGCGCCAGCAGCCAAGATAGGCGGGAGTGGACCTACGAGCAGTACTTC. This chain joins TRBV4-3 and TRBJ2-7; 7 nucleotides align to TRBD2. The CDR3 consists of 16 residues. Germline CDR1 reads LGHNA; CDR2 reads YSLEER. J lost 2 bases, V lost 0 bases, and 7 bases had no gene match.

With regard to this clone: The sample contains more than one DNA sequence encoding this CDR3. The chain joins TRBV6-5 to TRBJ2-1, with 9 nucleotides matching TRBD1. The CDR3 is made up of 14 amino acids. V lost 0 bases to trimming and J lost 8 bases; unmatched junction nucleotides: 2. Germline V gives CDR1 MNHEY, CDR2 SVGAGI. DNA for the CDR3: TGTGCCAGCAGTTACTCGAGACAGGGGGATGAGCAGTTCTTC. Translation: CASSYSRQGDEQFF.

The CDR3 loop reads CASSPGTSDTGELFF. CDR3 coding DNA: TGTGCCAGCAGCCCCGGGACTAGCGACACCGGGGAGCTGTTTTTT. The V and J genes are TRBV7-9 and TRBJ2-2; 10 nucleotides agree with TRBD2. Germline CDR1 is SEHNR and CDR2 is FQNEAQ (reference sequence). The ends lost 5 bases at V and 3 bases at J; junction bases unmatched: 3. The CDR3 totals 15 residues. The full variable domain, in which reference TRBV7-9 and TRBJ2-2 provide the parts outside the CDR3, is DTGVSQNPRHKITKRGQNVTFRCDPISEHNRLYWYRQTLGQGPEFLTYFQNEAQLEKSRLLSDRFSAERPKGSFSTLEIQRTEQGDSAMYLCASSPGTSDTGELFFGEGSRLTVL.

This clone was found once. DNA of the CDR3: TGTGCCAGCAGGGGGTCCCGAGGCGCCTACAATGAGCAGTTCTTC. Translated, it gives CASRGSRGAYNEQFF. The chain is built from TRBV7-9 and TRBJ2-1; D uncertain. In germline, CDR1 is SEHNR, CDR2 FQNEAQ (reference sequence). This CDR3 is built from 15 residues. Trimming took off 6 bases at V and 2 bases at J, with 14 bases between the two ends.

DNA for the CDR3: TGTGCCAGCCGGGACAGCTGGGGGAACACCATATATTTT. Translating gives CASRDSWGNTIYF. The rearrangement joins TRBV25-1 to TRBJ1-3; 7 nucleotides match TRBD1. Losses at the gene ends were 8 bases for V and 7 bases for J; bases not matched to a gene: 8. Germline V gene lookup returns CDR1 MGHDK and CDR2 SYGVNS. This CDR3 region has 13 residues.

J is TRBJ2-2 and V is TRBV9; no definite D call. The CDR3 extends over 13 amino acids. V was trimmed by 4 bases and J by 6 bases, leaving 10 bases between them. The germline V gene encodes CDR1 SGDLS and CDR2 YYNGEE. CDR3 bases: TGTGCCAGCAGCATACCAGTCCCCGGGGAGCTGTTTTTT. It encodes CASSIPVPGELFF.

The chain links TRBV27 to TRBJ2-5; D remains unclear. The CDR3 covers 13 residues. Germline CDR1 MNHEY, CDR2 SMNVEV (reference sequence). V was cut by 6 bases and J by 0 bases, with 8 bases left in between. CDR3 loop: CASSPPYQETQYF. Here the CDR3 DNA reads TGTGCCAGCAGCCCCCCGTACCAAGAGACCCAGTACTTC.

The chain uses TRBV10-3 and TRBJ1-1; 7 positions match TRBD1. Unmatched junction bases numbered 7, after V lost 5 bases and J lost 1 base. CDR1 ENHRY and CDR2 SYGVKD come from the germline V gene. There are 15 residues in the CDR3. The CDR3 coding sequence is TGTGCCATCAGTTCCGACAGGGCATGGAACACTGAAGCTTTCTTT. It yields the protein CAISSDRAWNTEAFF.

The rearrangement joins TRBV2 to TRBJ2-5; 15 bases map to TRBD2. Germline lookup yields CDR1 SNHLY and CDR2 FYNNEI. The CDR3 extends over 18 amino acids. Trimming removed 6 bases from V and 3 bases from J; junction bases left unmatched: 11. CDR3 bases: TGTGCCAGCAGCCCCTCCTGGACTAGCGGGAGGGGAGAAGAGACCCAGTACTTC. Its protein is CASSPSWTSGRGEETQYF.

This chain connects TRBV9 to TRBJ2-4; 11 nucleotides match TRBD2. The junction had 2 bases not matched to a gene; V was cut back by 3 bases and J by 0 bases. CDR1 is SGDLS and CDR2 is YYNGEE in the germline V gene. The CDR3 runs 16 residues. CDR3 residues: CASSAGLAGAKNIQYF. DNA for the CDR3: TGTGCCAGCAGCGCCGGACTAGCGGGAGCCAAAAACATTCAGTACTTC.

To note about this clone: Different DNA sequences within this sample yield the same CDR3. The J gene is TRBJ2-7, the V gene TRBV27; possibly TRBD2 for D (5 bases). CDR1 is MNHEY, CDR2 SMNVEV, per germline (reference sequence). The CDR3 consists of 15 residues. The V end was cut by 0 bases, the J end by 4 bases, with 13 bases between. CDR3: CASSLSGGLSYEQYF. The CDR3, as DNA: TGTGCCAGCAGTTTATCGGGCGGGCTCTCGTACGAGCAGTACTTC.